Listed below are T cell receptor beta chains from one sample, sequenced in a study of shared clonotypes between healthy human individuals. TCRdb keeps only in-frame clones here, not all; method: immunoSEQ multiplex PCR. The sample carries around 1,900,000 clones, just over 90% recorded once. Input material: naive CD8+ T cells from PBMCs. The receptor set was obtained from a man aged 18 to 35 in good health. Some clones in this sample may be carry-over from other donors' samples. Each CDR3 is given with its conserved first and last residue. The D gene is left open where the match is weak. The listing skips clone size in some rows; elsewhere it reads once, few, many or a size class.

>TRBD2|.|TRBV7-2|TRBJ2-3
CASSLGRASGRTDTQYF
TGTGCCAGCAGCTTGGGGCGAGCTAGCGGGAGAACAGATACGCAGTATTTT
>.|.|TRBV10-2|TRBJ2-7
CAAGTRQTYEQYF
TGCGCCGCCGGCACAAGGCAAACCTACGAGCAGTACTTC
>.|.|TRBV25-1|TRBJ2-5
CASKGVGQETQYF
TGTGCCAGCAAGGGGGTGGGTCAAGAGACCCAGTACTTC
>TRBD2|once|TRBV2|TRBJ2-7
CASGPGLATYEQYF
TGTGCCAGCGGGCCAGGACTAGCGACCTACGAGCAGTACTTC
>.|.|TRBV27|TRBJ2-5
CASSFFFGTKETQYF
TGTGCCAGCAGCTTTTTTTTCGGTACGAAAGAGACCCAGTACTTC
>.|.|TRBV5-1|TRBJ2-1
CASSLRTMDEQFF
TGCGCCAGCAGCTTAAGAACGATGGATGAGCAGTTCTTC
>TRBD1|.|TRBV5-6|TRBJ1-5
CASSRQGAQSPEHQPQHF
TGTGCCAGCAGCCGACAGGGGGCCCAGTCCCCAGAACATCAGCCCCAGCATTTT
>.|.|TRBV19|TRBJ2-7
CASSISRQPYEQYF
TGTGCCAGTAGTATTAGTCGGCAGCCCTACGAGCAGTACTTC
>TRBD1|.|TRBV4-1|TRBJ2-1
CASSQDGDRGNNEQFF
TGCGCCAGCAGCCAAGATGGCGACAGGGGAAACAATGAGCAGTTCTTC
>.|.|TRBV5-1|TRBJ1-4
CASSIDPATNEKLFF
TGCGCCAGCAGCATAGACCCGGCAACTAATGAAAAACTGTTTTTT
>TRBD2|.|TRBV5-1|TRBJ2-1
CASSLGGSGRAEDEQFF
TGCGCCAGCAGCTTGGGGGGTAGCGGGAGGGCCGAAGATGAGCAGTTCTTC
>.|.|TRBV5-6|TRBJ2-5
CASSPPGGQETQYF
TGTGCCAGCAGCCCACCCGGGGGCCAAGAGACCCAGTACTTC
>.|.|TRBV5-6|TRBJ1-2
CASNLWGAFYGYTF
TGTGCCAGCAACCTTTGGGGGGCGTTCTATGGCTACACCTTC
>TRBD1|.|TRBV2|TRBJ2-7
CASSGRDSLYEQYF
TGTGCCAGCAGTGGTCGGGACAGCCTTTACGAGCAGTACTTC
>.|.|TRBV14|TRBJ1-1
CASSQVPGVPSLEAFF
TGTGCCAGCAGCCAAGTTCCAGGGGTCCCTTCTCTTGAAGCTTTCTTT
>.|few|TRBV14|TRBJ2-3
CASSQRLTGGTDTQYF
TGTGCCAGCAGCCAAAGACTGACAGGAGGCACAGATACGCAGTATTTT